What follows describes a single T cell receptor (beta chain). Its specificity is not known. This record belongs to a study of OX40 agonist ivuxolimab in advanced cancers. Study conclusions and caveats: Expanded peripheral T cell antigen specificity was not determined. More expanded clones were found, on average, in CD8+ than in CD4+ T cells. By week 6 at 0.1 to 3.0 mg/kg, blood CD4+ and CD8+ T cells had expanded clonally. Near-lowest levels of clonal expansion characterized partial responders at 0.1-3.0 mg/kg.

Germline trimming cut 3 bases from V and 5 bases from J; bases unmatched to any gene: 6. The CDR3 loop spans 15 amino acids. Looked up from germline, CDR1 is LNHNV and CDR2 is YYDKDF (reference sequence). Profiled with immunoSEQ multiplex PCR; TCRdb holds only in-frame clones, not every one. The top ten hold about 0.3% of the sample, which has tens of thousands of clones, roughly 89% seen once. The TCR comes from an adult with an advanced solid tumor such as melanoma, head and neck, liver or kidney cancer. Sequenced material: CD4+ or CD8+ T cells sorted from blood, taken in a trial of the OX40 agonist ivuxolimab. The chain combines TRBV15 with TRBJ1-2, with 10 bases lining up with TRBD1. CDR3 DNA: TGTGCCACCAGCAGCCCAGACAGGGGGCATTATGGCTACACCTTC. Translated, it gives CATSSPDRGHYGYTF.